This section outlines one T cell receptor beta chain sequence together with its context. Its antigen is not identified. A sample-barcoded 5' primer and a J-beta primer mix were used in a second PCR of roughly 6 to 11 cycles. Via MiXCR, TCRdb re-called the 5' RACE reads, giving one row per CDR3 protein. The sample yields fewer than 2,000,000 distinct CDR3 sequences, around 36% seen once. The data were taken from a study of blood T cells in healthy people across ages. Study-level findings and limits: It was held that the diversity estimates obtained from one million T cells were underestimates.

The TCR was taken from a woman aged 25 to 45 in good health. What was sequenced was blood.

The CDR3: CASSLWGAENNEQFF. The CDR3 DNA reads TGCGCCAGCAGCCTCTGGGGGGCGGAAAACAATGAGCAGTTCTTC. This sequence joins TRBV5-1 and TRBJ2-1; D tentatively fits TRBD1 or TRBD2 (6 bases each). The CDR3 sequence is 15 residues long. Germline assignment: CDR1 SGHRS and CDR2 YFSETQ. V was cut by 4 bases and J by 5 bases, with 16 bases left in between.